The T cell receptor (beta chain) described here comes from a study of regulatory T cells in long-lasting Graves disease. Time point here: newly diagnosed GD, antithyroid drugs for less than 3 months. The TCR library was made from RNA extracted from PBMCs. In building TCR beta libraries, iRepertoire HTBI primers were used together with Arm-PCR of CDR3 regions. TCRdb independently ran MiXCR on the multiplex PCR reads; one entry per CDR3 protein. The sample consists of about 420,000 distinct CDR3 sequences, roughly 17% of them appearing once. This clonotype was recorded a few times. V trimming: 1 base; J trimming: 0 bases; junction bases outside the gene matches: 12. Germline lookup yields CDR1 MGHRA and CDR2 YSYEKL. The CDR3 is 19 amino acids. A further study also used this sample, focusing on T cells in Graves' hyperthyroidism and ophthalmopathy.

The chain couples TRBV4-1 to TRBJ2-7; 10 bases map to TRBD2. The receptor was derived from a woman aged 18-29 years with Graves disease. This material consisted of peripheral blood mononuclear cells (PBMCs), taken at new diagnosis, from a patient treated with antithyroid drugs. CDR3 DNA sequence: TGCGCCAGCAGCCAAGGACCGGGACTAGCGTTAAACCCCTCCTACGAGCAGTACTTC. This sequence encodes CASSQGPGLALNPSYEQYF.